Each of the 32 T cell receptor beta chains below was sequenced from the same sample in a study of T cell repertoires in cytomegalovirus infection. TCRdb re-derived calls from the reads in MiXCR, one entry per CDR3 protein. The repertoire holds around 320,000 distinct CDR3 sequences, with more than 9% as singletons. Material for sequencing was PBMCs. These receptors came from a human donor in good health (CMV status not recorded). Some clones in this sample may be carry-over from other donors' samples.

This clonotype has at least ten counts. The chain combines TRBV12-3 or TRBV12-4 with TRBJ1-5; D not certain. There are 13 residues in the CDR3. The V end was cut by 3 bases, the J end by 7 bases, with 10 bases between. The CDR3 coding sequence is TGTGCCAGCAGTTTGAGGGTAGTCCAGCCCCAGCATTTT. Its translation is CASSLRVVQPQHF.

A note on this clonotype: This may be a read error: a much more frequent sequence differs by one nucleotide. CDR3: CASRLAGGKCYNEQFF. CDR3 coding DNA: TGTGCCAGCAGGCTAGCGGGAGGGAAGTGCTACAATGAGCAGTTCTTC. V is TRBV2 and J is TRBJ2-1; 12 nucleotides align to TRBD2. V lost 6 bases to trimming and J lost 3 bases; unmatched junction nucleotides: 6. The germline V gene encodes CDR1 SNHLY and CDR2 FYNNEI. CDR3 length: 16 amino acids.

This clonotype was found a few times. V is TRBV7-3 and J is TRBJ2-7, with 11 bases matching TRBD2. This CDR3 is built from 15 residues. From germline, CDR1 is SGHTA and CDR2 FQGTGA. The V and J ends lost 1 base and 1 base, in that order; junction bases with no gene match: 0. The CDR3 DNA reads TGTGCCAGCAGCTTAAGACTAGCGGGGTCCTACGAGCAGTACTTC. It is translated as CASSLRLAGSYEQYF.

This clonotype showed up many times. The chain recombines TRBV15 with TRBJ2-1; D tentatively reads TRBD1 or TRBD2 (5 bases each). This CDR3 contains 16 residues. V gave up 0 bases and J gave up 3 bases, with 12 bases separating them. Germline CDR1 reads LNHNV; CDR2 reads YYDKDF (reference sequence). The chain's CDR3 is CATSRDARAGYNEQFF. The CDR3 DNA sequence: TGTGCCACCAGCAGAGATGCCAGGGCGGGCTACAATGAGCAGTTCTTC.

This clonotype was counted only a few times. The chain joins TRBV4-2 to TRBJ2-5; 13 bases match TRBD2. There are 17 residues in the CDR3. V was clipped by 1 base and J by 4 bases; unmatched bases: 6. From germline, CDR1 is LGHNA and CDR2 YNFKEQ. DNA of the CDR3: TGTGCCAGCAGCCAAGGGACTAGCGGGGGCCTTGGAGAGACCCAGTACTTC. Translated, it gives CASSQGTSGGLGETQYF.

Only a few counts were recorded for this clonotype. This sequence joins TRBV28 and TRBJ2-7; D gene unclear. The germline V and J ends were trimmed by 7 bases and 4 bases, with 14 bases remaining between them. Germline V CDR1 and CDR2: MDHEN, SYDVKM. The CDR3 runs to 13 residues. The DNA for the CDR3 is TGTGCCAGCACTGGCCCCCCGGAGTACGAGCAGTACTTC. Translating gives CASTGPPEYEQYF.

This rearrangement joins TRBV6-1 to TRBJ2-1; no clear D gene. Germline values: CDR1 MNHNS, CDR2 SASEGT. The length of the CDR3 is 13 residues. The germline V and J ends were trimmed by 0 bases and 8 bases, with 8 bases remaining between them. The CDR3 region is CASSEAEAHEQFF. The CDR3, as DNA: TGTGCCAGCAGTGAAGCGGAAGCCCATGAGCAGTTCTTC.

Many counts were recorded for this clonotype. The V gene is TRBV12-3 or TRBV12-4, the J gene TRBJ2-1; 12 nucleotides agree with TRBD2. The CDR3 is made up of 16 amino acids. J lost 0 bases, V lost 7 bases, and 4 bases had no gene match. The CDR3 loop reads CASNPTSGSSYNEQFF. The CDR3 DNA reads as TGTGCCAGCAACCCGACTAGCGGGAGCTCCTACAATGAGCAGTTCTTC.

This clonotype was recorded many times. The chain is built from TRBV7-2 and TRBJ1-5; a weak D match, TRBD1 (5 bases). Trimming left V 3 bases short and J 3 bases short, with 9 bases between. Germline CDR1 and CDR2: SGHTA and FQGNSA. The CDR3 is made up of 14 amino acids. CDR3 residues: CASSFDSLNQPQHF. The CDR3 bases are TGTGCCAGCAGCTTCGACAGTCTCAATCAGCCCCAGCATTTT.

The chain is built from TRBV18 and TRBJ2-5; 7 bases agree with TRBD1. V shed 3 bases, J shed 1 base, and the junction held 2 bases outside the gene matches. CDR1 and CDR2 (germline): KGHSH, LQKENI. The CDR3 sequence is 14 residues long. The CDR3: CASSPKGAQETQYF. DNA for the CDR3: TGTGCCAGCTCACCGAAGGGGGCCCAAGAGACCCAGTACTTC.

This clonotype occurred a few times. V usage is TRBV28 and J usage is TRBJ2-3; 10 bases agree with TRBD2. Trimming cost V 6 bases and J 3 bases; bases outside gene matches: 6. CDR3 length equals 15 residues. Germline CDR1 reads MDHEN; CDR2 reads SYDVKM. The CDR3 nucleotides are TGTGCCAGCAGGGCTCCTAGCGGGAGTACAGATACGCAGTATTTT. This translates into CASRAPSGSTDTQYF.

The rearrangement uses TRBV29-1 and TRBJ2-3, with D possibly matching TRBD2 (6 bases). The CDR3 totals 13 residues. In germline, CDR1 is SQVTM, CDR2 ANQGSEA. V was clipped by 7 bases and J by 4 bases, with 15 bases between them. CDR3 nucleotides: TGCAGCGCGGAAGAAAGCGGGCCAGATACGCAGTATTTT. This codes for CSAEESGPDTQYF.

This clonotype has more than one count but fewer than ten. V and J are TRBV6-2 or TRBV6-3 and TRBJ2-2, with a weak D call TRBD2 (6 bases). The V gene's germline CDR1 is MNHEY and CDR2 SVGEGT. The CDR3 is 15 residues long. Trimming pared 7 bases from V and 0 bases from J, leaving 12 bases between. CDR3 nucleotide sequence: TGTGCCAGCACCGGACTACCCGCGAACACCGGGGAGCTGTTTTTT. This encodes CASTGLPANTGELFF.

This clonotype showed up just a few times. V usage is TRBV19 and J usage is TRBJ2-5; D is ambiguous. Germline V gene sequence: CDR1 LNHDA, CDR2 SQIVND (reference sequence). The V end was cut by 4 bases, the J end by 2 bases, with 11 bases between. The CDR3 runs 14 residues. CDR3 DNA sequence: TGTGCCAGTAGTACGCTTCCCTCACAAGAGACCCAGTACTTC. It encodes CASSTLPSQETQYF.

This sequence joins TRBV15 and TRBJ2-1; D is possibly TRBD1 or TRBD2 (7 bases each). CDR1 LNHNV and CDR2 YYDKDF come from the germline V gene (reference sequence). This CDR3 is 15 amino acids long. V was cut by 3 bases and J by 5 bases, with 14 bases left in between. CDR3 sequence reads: CATSRFRGGHNEQFF. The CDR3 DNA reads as TGTGCCACCAGCAGGTTCAGGGGGGGCCACAATGAGCAGTTCTTC.

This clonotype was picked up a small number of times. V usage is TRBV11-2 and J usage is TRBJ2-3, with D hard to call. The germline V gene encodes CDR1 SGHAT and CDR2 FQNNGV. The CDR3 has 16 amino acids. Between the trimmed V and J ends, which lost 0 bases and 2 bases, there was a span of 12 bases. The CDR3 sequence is CASSLETARPTDTQYF. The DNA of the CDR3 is TGTGCCAGCAGCTTAGAAACAGCAAGACCCACAGATACGCAGTATTTT.

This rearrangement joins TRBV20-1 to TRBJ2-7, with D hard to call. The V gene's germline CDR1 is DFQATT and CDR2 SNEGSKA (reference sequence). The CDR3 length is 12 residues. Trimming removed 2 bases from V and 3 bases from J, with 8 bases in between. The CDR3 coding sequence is TGCAGTGCTAGACTTTGGGGCTACGAGCAGTACTTC. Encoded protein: CSARLWGYEQYF.

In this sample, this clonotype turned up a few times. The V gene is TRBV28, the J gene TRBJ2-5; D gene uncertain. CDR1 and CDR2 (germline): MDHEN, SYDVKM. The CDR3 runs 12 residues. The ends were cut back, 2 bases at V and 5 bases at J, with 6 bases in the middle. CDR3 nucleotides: TGTGCCAGCAGTTTAAGTCATGAGACCCAGTACTTC. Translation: CASSLSHETQYF.

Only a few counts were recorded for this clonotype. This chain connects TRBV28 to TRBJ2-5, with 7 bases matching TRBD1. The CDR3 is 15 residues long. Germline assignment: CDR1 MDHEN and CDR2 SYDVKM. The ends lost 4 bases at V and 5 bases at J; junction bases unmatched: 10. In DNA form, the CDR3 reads TGTGCCAGCAGTTCCCGGACAGCCAGGGGGGAGACCCAGTACTTC. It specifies CASSSRTARGETQYF.

The CDR3 reads CASSFTSGGNTGELFF. For the CDR3, the DNA is TGTGCCAGCAGCTTCACTAGCGGGGGGAACACCGGGGAGCTGTTTTTT. V usage is TRBV7-2 and J usage is TRBJ2-2; 11 bases match TRBD2. CDR1 is SGHTA and CDR2 is FQGNSA in the germline V gene. V shed 3 bases, J shed 1 base, and the junction held 1 base outside the gene matches. This CDR3 has 16 residues.

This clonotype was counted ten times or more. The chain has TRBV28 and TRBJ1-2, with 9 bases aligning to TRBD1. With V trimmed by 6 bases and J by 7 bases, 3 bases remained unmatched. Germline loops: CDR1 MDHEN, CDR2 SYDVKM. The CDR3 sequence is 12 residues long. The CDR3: CASRQGALGYTF. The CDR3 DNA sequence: TGTGCCAGCAGACAGGGGGCTCTTGGCTACACCTTC.

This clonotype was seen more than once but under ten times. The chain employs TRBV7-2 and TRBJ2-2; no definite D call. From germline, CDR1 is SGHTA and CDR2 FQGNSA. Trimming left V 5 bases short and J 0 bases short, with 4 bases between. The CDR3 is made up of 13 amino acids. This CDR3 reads CASSVSNTGELFF. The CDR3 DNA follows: TGTGCCAGCAGCGTATCGAACACCGGGGAGCTGTTTTTT.

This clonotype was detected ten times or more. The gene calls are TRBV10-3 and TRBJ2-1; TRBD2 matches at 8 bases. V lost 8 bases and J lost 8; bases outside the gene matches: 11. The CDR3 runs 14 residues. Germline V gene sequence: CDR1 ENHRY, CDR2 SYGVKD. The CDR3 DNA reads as TGTGCCATCGCGGCTAGCGGGCAAGGCTATGAGCAGTTCTTC. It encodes CAIAASGQGYEQFF.

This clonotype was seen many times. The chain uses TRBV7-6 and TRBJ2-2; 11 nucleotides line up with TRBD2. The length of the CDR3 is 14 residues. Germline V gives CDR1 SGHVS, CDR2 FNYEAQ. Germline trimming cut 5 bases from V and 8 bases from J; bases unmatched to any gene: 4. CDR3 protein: CASSHGLAGGELFF. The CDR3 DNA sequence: TGTGCCAGCAGCCACGGACTAGCGGGTGGGGAGCTGTTTTTT.

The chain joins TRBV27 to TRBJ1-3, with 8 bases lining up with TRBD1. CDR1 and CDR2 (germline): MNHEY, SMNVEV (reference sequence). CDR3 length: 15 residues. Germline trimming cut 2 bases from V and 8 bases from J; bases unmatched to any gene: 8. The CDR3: CASSLRRDRWDTIYF. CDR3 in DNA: TGTGCCAGCAGTTTAAGACGGGACAGGTGGGACACCATATATTTT.

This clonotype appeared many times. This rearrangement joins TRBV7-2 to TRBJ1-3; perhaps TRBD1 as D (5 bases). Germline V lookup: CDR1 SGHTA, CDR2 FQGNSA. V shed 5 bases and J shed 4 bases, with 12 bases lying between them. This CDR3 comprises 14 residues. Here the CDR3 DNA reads TGTGCCAGCAGCCCCCGGGGGGGAGGAAACACCATATATTTT. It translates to CASSPRGGGNTIYF.

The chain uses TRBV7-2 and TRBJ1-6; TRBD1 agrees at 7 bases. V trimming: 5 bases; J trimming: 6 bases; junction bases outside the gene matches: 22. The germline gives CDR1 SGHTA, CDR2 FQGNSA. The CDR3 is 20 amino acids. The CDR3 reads CASSTRGLQGRRSGNSPLHF. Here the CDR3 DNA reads TGTGCCAGCAGCACCCGTGGGTTACAGGGGAGGAGAAGCGGTAATTCACCCCTCCACTTT.

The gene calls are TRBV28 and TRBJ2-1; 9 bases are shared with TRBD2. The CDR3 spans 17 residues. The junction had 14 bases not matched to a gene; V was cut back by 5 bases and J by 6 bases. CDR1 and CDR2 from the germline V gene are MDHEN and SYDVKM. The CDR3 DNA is TGTGCCAGCAGTCAAGGACTAGCGTCTAGTTATTTCAATGAGCAGTTCTTC. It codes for CASSQGLASSYFNEQFF.

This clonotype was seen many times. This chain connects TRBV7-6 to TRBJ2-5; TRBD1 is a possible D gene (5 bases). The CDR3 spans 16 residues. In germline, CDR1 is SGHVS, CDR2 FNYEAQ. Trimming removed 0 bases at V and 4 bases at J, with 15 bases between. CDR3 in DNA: TGTGCCAGCAGCTTAGCGACAGAGCCCCTCTTAGAGACCCAGTACTTC. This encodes CASSLATEPLLETQYF.

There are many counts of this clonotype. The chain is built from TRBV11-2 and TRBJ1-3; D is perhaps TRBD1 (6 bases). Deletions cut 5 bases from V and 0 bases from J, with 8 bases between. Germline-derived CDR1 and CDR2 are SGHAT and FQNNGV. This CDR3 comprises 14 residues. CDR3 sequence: CASSQGFSGNTIYF. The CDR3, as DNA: TGTGCCAGCAGCCAGGGGTTCTCTGGAAACACCATATATTTT.

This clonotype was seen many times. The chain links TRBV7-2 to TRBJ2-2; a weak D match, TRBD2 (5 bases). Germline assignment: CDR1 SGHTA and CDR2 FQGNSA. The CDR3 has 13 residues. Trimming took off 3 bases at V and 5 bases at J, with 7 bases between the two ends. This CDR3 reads CASSFEGTGELFF. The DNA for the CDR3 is TGTGCCAGCAGCTTTGAGGGAACCGGGGAGCTGTTTTTT.

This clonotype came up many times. The CDR3 here is CASIKAGLETQYF. DNA of the CDR3: TGTGCCAGCATAAAAGCAGGGTTAGAGACCCAGTACTTC. V is TRBV7-9 and J is TRBJ2-5; a weak D match, TRBD1 (5 bases). Trimming pared 7 bases from V and 4 bases from J, leaving 13 bases between. CDR1 is SEHNR, CDR2 FQNEAQ, per germline (reference sequence). CDR3 length equals 13 residues.